This TCR beta chain was sequenced in a study of T cell responses to AZD1222 COVID-19 vaccine. Germline assignment: CDR1 MGHDK and CDR2 SYGVNS. The CDR3 totals 15 residues. The V segment lost 6 bases and the J segment 0 bases; nucleotides outside the gene matches: 6. General study points: Clonal diversity may have been underestimated, and the donors were mostly white British, with more females than males.

With regard to this clone: The antigen remains undetermined.

Method: immunoSEQ multiplex PCR; TCRdb's copy keeps in-frame clones and lacks some. This repertoire shows some 150,000 clones, roughly nine tenths found once; its top ten account for approximately 3.3%. This specimen was peripheral blood, taken 28 days after the second AZD1222 dose. V and J are TRBV25-1 and TRBJ1-1; 8 nucleotides align to TRBD1. This sequence originates from an adult who received the AZD1222 COVID-19 vaccine. The CDR3 sequence: CASRPGGWMNTEAFF. The CDR3 DNA reads TGTGCCAGCAGACCAGGGGGCTGGATGAACACTGAAGCTTTCTTT.